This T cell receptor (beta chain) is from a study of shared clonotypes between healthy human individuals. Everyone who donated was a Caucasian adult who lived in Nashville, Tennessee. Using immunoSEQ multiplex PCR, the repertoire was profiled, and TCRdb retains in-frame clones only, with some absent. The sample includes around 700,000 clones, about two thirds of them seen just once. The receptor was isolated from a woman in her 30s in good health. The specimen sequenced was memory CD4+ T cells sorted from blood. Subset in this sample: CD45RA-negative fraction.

The CDR3 DNA sequence: TGTGCCAGCAGTTTATACCCCGGGGTCGGTTATTCACCCCTCCACTTT. Encoded protein: CASSLYPGVGYSPLHF. The chain links TRBV27 to TRBJ1-6; no clear D gene. Trimming took off 1 base at V and 8 bases at J, with 15 bases between the two ends. This CDR3 is 16 amino acids long. Looked up from germline, CDR1 is MNHEY and CDR2 is SMNVEV (reference sequence).